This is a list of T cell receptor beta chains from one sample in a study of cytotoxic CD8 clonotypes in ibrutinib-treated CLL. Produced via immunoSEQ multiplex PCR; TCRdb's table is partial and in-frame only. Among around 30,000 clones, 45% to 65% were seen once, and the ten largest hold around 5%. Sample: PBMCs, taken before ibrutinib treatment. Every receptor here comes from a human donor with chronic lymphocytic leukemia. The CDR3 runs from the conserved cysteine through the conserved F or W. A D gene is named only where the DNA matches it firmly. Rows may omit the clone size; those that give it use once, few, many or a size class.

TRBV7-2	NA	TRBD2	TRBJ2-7	CASSLVSGLAAYEQYF	TGTGCCAGCAGCTTAGTCTCGGGACTAGCAGCCTACGAGCAGTACTTC
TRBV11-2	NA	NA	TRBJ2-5	CASSLGAHKETQYF	TGTGCCAGCAGCTTAGGGGCTCATAAGGAGACCCAGTACTTC
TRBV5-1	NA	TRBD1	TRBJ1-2	CASSWGQFGVNYGYTF	TGCGCCAGCAGCTGGGGACAGTTCGGAGTTAACTATGGCTACACCTTC
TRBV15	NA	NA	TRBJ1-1	CATSRDLGTEAFF	TGTGCCACCAGCAGAGATCTCGGCACTGAAGCTTTCTTT
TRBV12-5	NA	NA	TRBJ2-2	CASGLVQAGELFF	TGTGCTAGTGGTTTGGTACAGGCCGGGGAGCTGTTTTTT
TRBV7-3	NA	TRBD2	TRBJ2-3	CASSRTSGGPDTQYF	TGTGCCAGCAGCCGTACTAGCGGGGGCCCAGATACGCAGTATTTT
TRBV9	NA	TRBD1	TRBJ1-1	CASSPRQGRGVTEAFF	TGTGCCAGCAGTCCCAGACAGGGGAGAGGAGTCACTGAAGCTTTCTTT
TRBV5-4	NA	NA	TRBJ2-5	CASSLRREETQYF	TGTGCCAGCAGCTTGCGAAGGGAGGAGACCCAGTACTTC
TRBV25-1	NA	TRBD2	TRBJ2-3	CASSDPSGNTDTQYF	TGTGCCAGCAGTGATCCTAGCGGAAACACAGATACGCAGTATTTT
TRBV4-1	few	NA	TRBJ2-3	CASSQESGAGATDTQYF	TGCGCCAGCAGCCAAGAAAGTGGGGCAGGGGCCACAGATACGCAGTATTTT
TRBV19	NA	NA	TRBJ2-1	CASSNRGLLYNEQFF	TGTGCCAGTTCCAATAGGGGTTTGCTCTACAATGAGCAGTTCTTC
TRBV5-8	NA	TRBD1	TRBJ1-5	CASTHRGRANQPQHF	TGTGCCAGCACCCACAGGGGGCGCGCCAATCAGCCCCAGCATTTT
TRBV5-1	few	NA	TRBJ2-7	CASSLGHGTYEQYF	TGCGCCAGCAGCTTGGGGCATGGAACTTACGAGCAGTACTTC
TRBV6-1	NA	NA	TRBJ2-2	CASIQGPLTGELFF	TGTGCCAGCATCCAGGGGCCCCTAACCGGGGAGCTGTTTTTT
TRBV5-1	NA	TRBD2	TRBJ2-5	CASSLDAGGRETQYF	TGCGCCAGCAGCTTGGACGCGGGAGGGCGGGAGACCCAGTACTTC
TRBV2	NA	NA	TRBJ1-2	CASSGRDGYTF	TGTGCCAGCAGTGGACGAGATGGCTACACCTTC
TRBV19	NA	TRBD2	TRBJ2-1	CASSPFPSGIWRDEQFF	TGTGCCAGTAGTCCCTTCCCTAGCGGGATTTGGAGGGATGAGCAGTTCTTC
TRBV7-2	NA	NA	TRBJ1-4	CASSRGPIGEKLFF	TGTGCCAGCAGCCGGGGCCCCATCGGTGAAAAACTGTTTTTT
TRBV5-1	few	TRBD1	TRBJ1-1	CASSSGQARGTEAFF	TGCGCCAGCAGCTCGGGACAGGCGAGGGGCACTGAAGCTTTCTTT
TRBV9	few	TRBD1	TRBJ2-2	CATGQENTGELFF	TGTGCCACGGGACAGGAGAACACCGGGGAGCTGTTTTTT
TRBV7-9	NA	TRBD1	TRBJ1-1	CASSPRDRVGTEAFF	TGTGCCAGCAGCCCACGGGACAGGGTGGGCACTGAAGCTTTCTTT